A single sample is the source of the 14 T cell receptor beta chains below, sequenced in a study of blood T cell repertoires in COVID-19. Data came from immunoSEQ multiplex PCR; TCRdb stores just in-frame clones and leaves some out. Of approximately 300,000 clones listed, approximately 91% are singletons. The sequenced sample was PBMCs or T cells enriched from blood (not recorded which). The receptor source for this set is a man in his 60s who had recovered from COVID-19.

Regarding this clone: Other DNA variants within this sample encode the same CDR3. This chain uses TRBV5-1 with TRBJ1-6; D ambiguous. The CDR3 is 14 residues long. Deletions cut 0 bases from V and 7 bases from J, with 8 bases between. From germline, CDR1 is SGHRS and CDR2 YFSETQ. The CDR3 here is CASSLGQINSPLHF. CDR3 nucleotide sequence: TGCGCCAGCAGCTTGGGCCAGATAAATTCACCCCTCCACTTT. Based on the CDR3 plus reference TRBV5-1 and TRBJ1-6, the full variable domain is KAGVTQTPRYLIKTRGQQVTLSCSPISGHRSVSWYQQTPGQGLQFLFEYFSETQRNKGNFPGRFSGRQFSNSRSEMNVSTLELGDSALYLCASSLGQINSPLHFGNGTRLTVT.

CDR3 nucleotide sequence: TGTGCCAGCAGATCTTATGACAGGGTTAAGGATACGCAGTATTTT. Translated: CASRSYDRVKDTQYF. The chain carries TRBV6-5 and TRBJ2-3, with 7 bases fitting TRBD1. V trimming: 6 bases; J trimming: 6 bases; junction bases outside the gene matches: 12. The CDR3 contains 15 residues. The V gene's germline CDR1 is MNHEY and CDR2 SVGAGI.

This chain joins TRBV27 and TRBJ1-5, with D perhaps matching TRBD1 (6 bases). The germline V gene has CDR1 MNHEY and CDR2 SMNVEV (reference sequence). CDR3 length: 19 amino acids. Trimming took 4 bases from V and 0 from J, leaving 22 bases between them. As DNA, the CDR3 is TGTGCCAGCAGTTCCTCCCGGGGAGGGAGGGGGTATAGCAATCAGCCCCAGCATTTT. Its protein is CASSSSRGGRGYSNQPQHF.

The CDR3 DNA follows: TGTGCCAGCAGTTCCCTATCATCTAAACGCACAGATACGCAGTATTTT. As protein: CASSSLSSKRTDTQYF. The genes are TRBV28 and TRBJ2-3; no reliable D call. This CDR3 contains 16 residues. V was cut by 4 bases and J by 1 base, with 15 bases left in between. CDR1 and CDR2 (germline): MDHEN, SYDVKM.

The chain recombines TRBV7-2 with TRBJ1-3; the D gene is possibly TRBD1 (5 bases). The CDR3 contains 16 residues. V lost 0 bases, J lost 4 bases, and 13 bases lay in between. Germline CDR1 SGHTA, CDR2 FQGNSA. This chain's CDR3 is CASSLASQGSGNTIYF. The CDR3 coding sequence is TGTGCCAGCAGCTTAGCGTCCCAGGGATCGGGAAACACCATATATTTT.

The CDR3 DNA reads TGTGCCACCAGCAGAGAGTTAAGTTACAGTCGCCAAGAGACCCAGTACTTC. Encoded protein: CATSRELSYSRQETQYF. V usage is TRBV15 and J usage is TRBJ2-5; no definite D call. The germline gives CDR1 LNHNV, CDR2 YYDKDF (reference sequence). The CDR3 sequence is 17 residues long. The ends were cut back, 0 bases at V and 1 base at J, with 15 bases in the middle.

Concerning this clone: Other DNA sequences in the same sample also yield this CDR3. The gene calls are TRBV2 and TRBJ2-5, with D possibly being TRBD1 (6 bases). V was trimmed by 5 bases and J by 3 bases, leaving 10 bases between them. Germline assignment: CDR1 SNHLY and CDR2 FYNNEI. The CDR3 is 13 amino acids. The CDR3 reads CASSIGGEETQYF. The CDR3, as DNA: TGTGCCAGCAGTATAGGGGGTGAAGAGACCCAGTACTTC.

The V gene is TRBV5-6, the J gene TRBJ2-5, with 8 bases identical to TRBD1. J gave up 3 bases and V 3 bases, and 7 bases lay outside the gene matches. Germline-derived CDR1 and CDR2 are SGHDT and YYEEEE. This CDR3 has 15 residues. The CDR3 sequence: CASSSWTGLEETQYF. The CDR3 DNA reads as TGTGCCAGCAGCTCCTGGACAGGGCTAGAAGAGACCCAGTACTTC. The complete variable domain, with remaining parts taken from reference TRBV5-6 and TRBJ2-5, reads DAGVTQSPTHLIKTRGQQVTLRCSPKSGHDTVSWYQQALGQGPQFIFQYYEEEERQRGNFPDRFSGHQFPNYSSELNVNALLLGDSALYLCASSSWTGLEETQYFGPGTRLLVL.

This chain uses TRBV7-2 with TRBJ2-7; a possible D gene is TRBD2 (6 bases). The V end was cut by 5 bases, the J end by 2 bases, with 19 bases between. The CDR3 runs to 16 residues. Germline CDR1 reads SGHTA; CDR2 reads FQGNSA. CDR3 sequence reads: CASSAARERGTYEQYF. The CDR3 DNA reads TGTGCCAGCAGCGCCGCCCGGGAGAGGGGTACCTACGAGCAGTACTTC.

This clone was observed once. The CDR3 is CASREWELFF. The CDR3 DNA reads as TGTGCCAGCAGGGAGTGGGAGCTGTTTTTT. The V gene is TRBV7-9, the J gene TRBJ2-2; no reliable D call. Germline CDR1 reads SEHNR; CDR2 reads FQNEAQ (reference sequence). V was trimmed by 6 bases and J by 9 bases, leaving 5 bases between them. This CDR3 spans 10 amino acids.

DNA of the CDR3: TGCAGCGTACGAACTAGCGGGAGGGCCGGGAACACCGGGGAGCTGTTTTTT. Amino acid sequence: CSVRTSGRAGNTGELFF. The V call is TRBV29-1, the J call TRBJ2-2, with 13 positions matching TRBD2. J lost 1 base, V lost 6 bases, and 8 bases had no gene match. The CDR3 is 17 residues long. Looked up from germline, CDR1 is SQVTM and CDR2 is ANQGSEA.

The V call is TRBV27, the J call TRBJ2-3; D is perhaps TRBD1 (5 bases). This CDR3 has 13 amino acids. With 7 bases removed from V and 5 bases from J, the gap between germline ends came to 13 bases. From germline, CDR1 is MNHEY and CDR2 SMNVEV (reference sequence). CDR3 protein: CASTSSQGDTQYF. Here the CDR3 DNA reads TGTGCCAGCACCTCGTCCCAGGGAGATACGCAGTATTTT.

This chain links TRBV11-1 with TRBJ1-1; TRBD1 is a possible D gene (5 bases). Trimming shortened V by 6 bases and J by 0 bases, and 14 bases separated the two germline ends. Germline V gene lookup returns CDR1 SGHAT and CDR2 FQDESV (reference sequence). The CDR3 is 15 amino acids. The CDR3 DNA sequence: TGTGCCAGCAGTAGAGAGACAGTTTTGAACACTGAAGCTTTCTTT. Encoded protein: CASSRETVLNTEAFF.

Remarks on this clone: At the DNA level, this CDR3 is encoded by other sequences in the same sample as well. This chain links TRBV7-9 with TRBJ1-1; no firm D call. Germline lookup yields CDR1 SEHNR and CDR2 FQNEAQ (reference sequence). This CDR3 has 12 residues. V lost 6 bases to trimming and J lost 0 bases, with 5 bases between them. CDR3 nucleotide sequence: TGTGCCAGCAGTGTCATGAACACTGAAGCTTTCTTT. Protein sequence: CASSVMNTEAFF.